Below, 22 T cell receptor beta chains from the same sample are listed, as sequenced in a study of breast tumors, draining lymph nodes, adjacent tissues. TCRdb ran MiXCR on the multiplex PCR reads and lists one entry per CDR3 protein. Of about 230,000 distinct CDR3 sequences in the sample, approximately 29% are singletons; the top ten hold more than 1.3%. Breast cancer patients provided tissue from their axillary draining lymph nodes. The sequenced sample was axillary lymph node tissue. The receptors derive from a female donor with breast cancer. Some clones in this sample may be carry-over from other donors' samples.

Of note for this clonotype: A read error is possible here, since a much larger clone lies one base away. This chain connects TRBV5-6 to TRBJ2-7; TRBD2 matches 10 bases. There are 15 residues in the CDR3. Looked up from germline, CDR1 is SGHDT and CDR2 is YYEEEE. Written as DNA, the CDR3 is TGTGCCAGCAGCTTTCTAAGGACTAGCGGAAGCGAGCGGTACTTC. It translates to CASSFLRTSGSERYF.

CDR3: CASSFGLAGVGNEQFF. In nucleotides, the CDR3 is TGTGCCAGCAGTTTCGGACTAGCGGGAGTGGGCAATGAGCAGTTCTTC. The J gene is TRBJ2-1, the V gene TRBV6-2 or TRBV6-3; 13 bases fit TRBD2. Unmatched junction bases numbered 6, after V lost 4 bases and J lost 6 bases. The CDR3 is 16 amino acids. Germline CDR1 MNHEY, CDR2 SVGEGT.

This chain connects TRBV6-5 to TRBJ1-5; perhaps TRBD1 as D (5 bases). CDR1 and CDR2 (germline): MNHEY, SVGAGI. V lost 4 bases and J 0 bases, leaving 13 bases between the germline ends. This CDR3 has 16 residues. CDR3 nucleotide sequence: TGTGCCAGCAGTTCACGGGGGGATAATAGCAATCAGCCCCAGCATTTT. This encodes CASSSRGDNSNQPQHF.

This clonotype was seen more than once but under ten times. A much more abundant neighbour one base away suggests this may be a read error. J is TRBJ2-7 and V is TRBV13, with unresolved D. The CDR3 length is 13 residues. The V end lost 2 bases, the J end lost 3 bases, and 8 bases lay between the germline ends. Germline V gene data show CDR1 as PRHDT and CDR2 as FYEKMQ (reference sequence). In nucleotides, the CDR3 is TGTGCCAGCAGCTTACTCCAGAGCTACGAGCAGTACTTC. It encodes CASSLLQSYEQYF.

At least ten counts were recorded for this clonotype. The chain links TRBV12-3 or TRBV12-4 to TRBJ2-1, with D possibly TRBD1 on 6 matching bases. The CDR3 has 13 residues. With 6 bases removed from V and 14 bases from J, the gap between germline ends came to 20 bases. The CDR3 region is CASRGTGTQEEFF. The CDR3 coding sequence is TGTGCCAGCAGGGGTACAGGGACGCAAGAAGAGTTCTTC.

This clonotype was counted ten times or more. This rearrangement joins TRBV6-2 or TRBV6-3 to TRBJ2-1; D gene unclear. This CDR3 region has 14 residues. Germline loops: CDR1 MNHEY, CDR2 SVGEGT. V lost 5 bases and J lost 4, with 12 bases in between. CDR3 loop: CASSRIVDYNEQFF. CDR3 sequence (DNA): TGTGCCAGCAGTCGGATTGTTGATTACAATGAGCAGTTCTTC.

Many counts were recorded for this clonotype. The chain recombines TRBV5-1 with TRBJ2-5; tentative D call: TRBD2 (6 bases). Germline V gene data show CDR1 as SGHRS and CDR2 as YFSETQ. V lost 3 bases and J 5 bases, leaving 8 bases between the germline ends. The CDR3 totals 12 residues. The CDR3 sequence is CASSWAGETQYF. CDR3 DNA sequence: TGCGCCAGCAGCTGGGCGGGGGAGACCCAGTACTTC.

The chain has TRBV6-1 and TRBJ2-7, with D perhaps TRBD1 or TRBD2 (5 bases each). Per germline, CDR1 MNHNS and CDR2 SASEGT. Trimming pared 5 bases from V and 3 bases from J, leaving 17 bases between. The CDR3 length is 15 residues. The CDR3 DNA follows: TGTGCCAGCAGTCATCCCGGGACGCCTTTCTACGAGCAGTACTTC. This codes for CASSHPGTPFYEQYF.

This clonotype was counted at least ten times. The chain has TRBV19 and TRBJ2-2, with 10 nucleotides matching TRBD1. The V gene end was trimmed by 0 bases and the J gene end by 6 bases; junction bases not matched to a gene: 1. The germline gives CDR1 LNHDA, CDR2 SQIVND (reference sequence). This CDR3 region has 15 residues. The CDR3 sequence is CASSIDGTGAGELFF. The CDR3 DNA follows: TGTGCCAGTAGTATAGACGGGACAGGGGCCGGGGAGCTGTTTTTT.

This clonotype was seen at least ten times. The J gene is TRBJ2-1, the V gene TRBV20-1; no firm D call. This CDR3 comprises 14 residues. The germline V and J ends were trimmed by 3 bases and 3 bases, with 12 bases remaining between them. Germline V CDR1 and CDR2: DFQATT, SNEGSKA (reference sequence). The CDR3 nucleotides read TGCAGTGCTAGGGGGATCGACGTCTACAATGAGCAGTTCTTC. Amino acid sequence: CSARGIDVYNEQFF.

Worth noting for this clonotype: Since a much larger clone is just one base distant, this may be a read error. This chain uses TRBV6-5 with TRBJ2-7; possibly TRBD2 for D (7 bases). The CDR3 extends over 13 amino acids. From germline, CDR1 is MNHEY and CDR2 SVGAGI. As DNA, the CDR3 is TGTGCCAGCAGTCACGGGGGGCGGTACGGGCAGTACTTC. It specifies CASSHGGRYGQYF.

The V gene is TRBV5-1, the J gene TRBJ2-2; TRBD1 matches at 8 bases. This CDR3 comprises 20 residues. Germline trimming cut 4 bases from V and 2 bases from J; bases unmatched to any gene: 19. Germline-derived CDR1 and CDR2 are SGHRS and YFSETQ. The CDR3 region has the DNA TGCGCCAGCAGCACCCTAGGGACAGGACTGTTCTCTGGAAACACCGGGGAGCTGTTTTTT. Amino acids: CASSTLGTGLFSGNTGELFF.

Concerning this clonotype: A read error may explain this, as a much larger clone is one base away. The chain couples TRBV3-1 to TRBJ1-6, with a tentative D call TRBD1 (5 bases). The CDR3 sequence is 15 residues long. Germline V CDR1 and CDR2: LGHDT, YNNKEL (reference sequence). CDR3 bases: TGTGCCGGCAGCCAAGGGCGGGGGAATAATTCACCCCTCCACTTT. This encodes CAGSQGRGNNSPLHF.

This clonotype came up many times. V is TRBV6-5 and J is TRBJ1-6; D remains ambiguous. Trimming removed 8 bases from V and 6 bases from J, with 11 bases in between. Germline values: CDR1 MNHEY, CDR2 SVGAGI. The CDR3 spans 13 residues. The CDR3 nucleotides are TGTGCCAGCCGAGGACGGATTAATTCACCCCTCCACTTT. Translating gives CASRGRINSPLHF.

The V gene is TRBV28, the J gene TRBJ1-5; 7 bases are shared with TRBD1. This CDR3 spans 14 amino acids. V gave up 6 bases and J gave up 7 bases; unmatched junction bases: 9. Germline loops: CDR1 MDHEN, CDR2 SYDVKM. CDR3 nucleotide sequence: TGTGCCAGCAGGGGCGGGCAGGGGGGGCAGCCCCAGCATTTT. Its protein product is CASRGGQGGQPQHF.

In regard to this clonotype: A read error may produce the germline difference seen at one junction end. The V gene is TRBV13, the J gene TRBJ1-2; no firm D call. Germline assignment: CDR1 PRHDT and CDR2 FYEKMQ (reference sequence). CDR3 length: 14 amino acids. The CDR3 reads CASSVGLKAYGYTF. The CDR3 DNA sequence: TGTGCCAGCAGCGTAGGACTGAAGGCCTATGGCTACACCTTC. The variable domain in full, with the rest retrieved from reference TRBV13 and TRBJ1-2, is AAGVIQSPRHLIKEKRETATLKCYPIPRHDTVYWYQQGPGQDPQFLISFYEKMQSDKGSIPDRFSAQQFSDYHSELNMSSLELGDSALYFCASSVGLKAYGYTFGSGTRLTVV.

In DNA form, the CDR3 reads TGTGCCAGCAGTGAACCGGGACAGGGTAATTCACCCCTCCACTTT. Encoded protein: CASSEPGQGNSPLHF. The rearrangement joins TRBV25-1 to TRBJ1-6, with 9 bases aligning to TRBD1. Germline loops: CDR1 MGHDK, CDR2 SYGVNS. The CDR3 runs 15 residues. The ends lost 2 bases at V and 6 bases at J; junction bases unmatched: 2.

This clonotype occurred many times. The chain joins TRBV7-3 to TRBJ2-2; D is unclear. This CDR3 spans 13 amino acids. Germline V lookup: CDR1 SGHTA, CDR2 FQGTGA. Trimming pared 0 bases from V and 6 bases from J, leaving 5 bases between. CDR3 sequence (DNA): TGTGCCAGCAGCTTAACGTCGGCCGGGGAGCTGTTTTTT. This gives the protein CASSLTSAGELFF.

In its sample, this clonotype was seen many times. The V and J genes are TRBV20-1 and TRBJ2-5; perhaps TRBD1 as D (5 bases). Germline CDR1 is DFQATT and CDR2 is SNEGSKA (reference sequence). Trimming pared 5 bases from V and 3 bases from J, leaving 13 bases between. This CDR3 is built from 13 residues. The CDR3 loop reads CSARRGVKETQYF. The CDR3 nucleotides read TGCAGTGCTCGAAGGGGCGTAAAAGAGACCCAGTACTTC.

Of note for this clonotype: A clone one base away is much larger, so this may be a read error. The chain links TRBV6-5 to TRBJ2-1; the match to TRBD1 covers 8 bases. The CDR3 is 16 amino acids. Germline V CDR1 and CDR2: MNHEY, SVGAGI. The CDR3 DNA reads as TGTGCCAGCAGTTACCATCCGACAGGGGTTTACAATGCGCAGTTCTTC. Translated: CASSYHPTGVYNAQFF.

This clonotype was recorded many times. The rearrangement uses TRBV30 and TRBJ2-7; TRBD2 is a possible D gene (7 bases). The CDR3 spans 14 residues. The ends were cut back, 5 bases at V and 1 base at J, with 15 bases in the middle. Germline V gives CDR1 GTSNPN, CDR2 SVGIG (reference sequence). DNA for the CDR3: TGTGCCTGGGGGGGGGGCGCAGGGTCCTACGAGCAGTACTTC. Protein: CAWGGGAGSYEQYF.

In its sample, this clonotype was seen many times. This chain's CDR3 is CASAGQNNQPQHF. The CDR3 coding sequence is TGTGCCAGCGCGGGGCAGAATAATCAGCCCCAGCATTTT. The gene calls are TRBV25-1 and TRBJ1-5, with a possible D match to TRBD1 (5 bases). Trimming took 8 bases from V and 4 from J, leaving 12 bases between them. The CDR3 covers 13 residues. Germline V gene lookup returns CDR1 MGHDK and CDR2 SYGVNS.